The 11 T cell receptor beta chains reported below all come from one sample, sequenced in a study of T cell responses to AZD1222 COVID-19 vaccine. TCRdb's copy holds only in-frame clones and misses some; the assay was immunoSEQ multiplex PCR. The sample comprises more than 80,000 clones, about 90% of which are singletons, and 5% to 6% rests with the top ten. This specimen was peripheral blood, taken on day 0 of AZD1222 vaccination. The receptors here all came from an adult in good health.

The rearrangement uses TRBV10-3 and TRBJ1-4; no clear D gene. Germline V lookup: CDR1 ENHRY, CDR2 SYGVKD. Trimming left V 4 bases short and J 7 bases short, with 4 bases between. The CDR3 is 11 residues long. The CDR3 loop is CAISGGEKLFF. The CDR3 DNA is TGTGCCATCAGTGGGGGTGAAAAACTGTTTTTT.

This clone came up a few times. The chain links TRBV4-2 to TRBJ2-7; 9 nucleotides match TRBD2. This CDR3 spans 16 amino acids. Germline V gene sequence: CDR1 LGHNA, CDR2 YNFKEQ. J lost 2 bases, V lost 3 bases, and 8 bases had no gene match. The DNA of the CDR3 is TGTGCCAGCAGCCAGGTGACTAGCGGTTCTACCTACGAGCAGTACTTC. Its protein product is CASSQVTSGSTYEQYF.

This clone was seen a single time. The V call is TRBV7-9, the J call TRBJ2-5; weak D call: TRBD1 (6 bases). This CDR3 comprises 14 residues. Germline V gene data show CDR1 as SEHNR and CDR2 as FQNEAQ (reference sequence). Trimming removed 1 base at V and 1 base at J, with 7 bases between. DNA of the CDR3: TGTGCCAGCAGCTTAGGGACAGCCCAAGAGACCCAGTACTTC. Translated, it gives CASSLGTAQETQYF.

This sequence joins TRBV3-1 (or the pseudogene TRBV3-2) and TRBJ2-3, with TRBD1 identical over 9 bases. Germline V lookup: CDR1 LGHDT, CDR2 YNNKEL (reference sequence). V was pared by 1 base and J by 3 bases, with 8 bases of the junction left unmatched. The CDR3 consists of 17 residues. The CDR3 region is CASSQGFPTGGTDTQYF. The CDR3 region has the DNA TGTGCCAGCAGCCAAGGCTTTCCGACAGGGGGGACAGATACGCAGTATTTT.

The chain couples TRBV19 to TRBJ1-5, with D tentatively TRBD1 (5 bases). The CDR3 covers 16 residues. The germline V gene has CDR1 LNHDA and CDR2 SQIVND (reference sequence). V lost 3 bases to trimming and J lost 10 bases, with 22 bases between them. This chain's CDR3 is CASSMGRGNIISPQHF. The CDR3 region has the DNA TGTGCCAGTAGTATGGGGAGGGGCAATATAATCAGCCCCCAGCATTTT.

This chain links TRBV5-1 with TRBJ2-5, with TRBD1 as a possible D gene (5 bases). The germline V and J ends were trimmed by 0 bases and 4 bases, with 7 bases remaining between them. CDR1 and CDR2 from the germline V gene are SGHRS and YFSETQ. This CDR3 is 13 amino acids long. CDR3 amino acids: CASSLGGRETQYF. The CDR3 DNA reads TGCGCCAGCAGCTTGGGGGGCCGAGAGACCCAGTACTTC.

V and J are TRBV6-2 or TRBV6-3 and TRBJ1-4, with a tentative D call TRBD1 (5 bases). This CDR3 has 16 residues. CDR1 and CDR2 (germline): MNHEY, SVGEGT. The germline V and J ends were trimmed by 2 bases and 10 bases, with 20 bases remaining between them. The CDR3: CASSYVRGSTGGKLFF. In DNA, the CDR3 is TGTGCCAGCAGTTACGTAAGGGGATCTACTGGGGGAAAACTGTTTTTT.

The chain has TRBV3-1 (or the pseudogene TRBV3-2) and TRBJ1-2, with a weak D call TRBD1 (5 bases). The length of the CDR3 is 14 residues. V lost 0 bases and J 8 bases, leaving 13 bases between the germline ends. Looked up from germline, CDR1 is LGHDT and CDR2 is YNNKEL (reference sequence). The CDR3 reads CASSQEGPLSGYTF. The CDR3, as DNA: TGTGCCAGCAGCCAAGAGGGACCACTCTCGGGCTACACCTTC.

The genes are TRBV29-1 and TRBJ2-7; D uncertain. This CDR3 region has 13 residues. V lost 0 bases, J lost 1 base, and 7 bases lay in between. Looked up from germline, CDR1 is SQVTM and CDR2 is ANQGSEA. The CDR3 loop reads CSVEEGISYEQYF. In nucleotides, the CDR3 is TGCAGCGTTGAAGAGGGGATTTCCTACGAGCAGTACTTC.

The genes are TRBV7-2 and TRBJ1-6; D not certain. The germline CDR1 and CDR2 sequences are SGHTA and FQGNSA. Trimming shortened V by 1 base and J by 5 bases, and 12 bases separated the two germline ends. The CDR3 has 16 amino acids. CDR3 in amino acids: CASSLGYFRNNSPLHF. CDR3 bases: TGTGCCAGCAGCTTAGGGTACTTTCGAAATAATTCACCCCTCCACTTT.

V usage is TRBV7-2 and J usage is TRBJ1-1; D gene uncertain. Trimming took 5 bases from V and 4 from J, leaving 17 bases between them. This CDR3 comprises 15 residues. Germline V CDR1 and CDR2: SGHTA, FQGNSA. The CDR3 sequence: CASSSPAGSVTEAFF. The CDR3 coding sequence is TGTGCCAGCAGCAGCCCGGCGGGATCGGTCACTGAAGCTTTCTTT.